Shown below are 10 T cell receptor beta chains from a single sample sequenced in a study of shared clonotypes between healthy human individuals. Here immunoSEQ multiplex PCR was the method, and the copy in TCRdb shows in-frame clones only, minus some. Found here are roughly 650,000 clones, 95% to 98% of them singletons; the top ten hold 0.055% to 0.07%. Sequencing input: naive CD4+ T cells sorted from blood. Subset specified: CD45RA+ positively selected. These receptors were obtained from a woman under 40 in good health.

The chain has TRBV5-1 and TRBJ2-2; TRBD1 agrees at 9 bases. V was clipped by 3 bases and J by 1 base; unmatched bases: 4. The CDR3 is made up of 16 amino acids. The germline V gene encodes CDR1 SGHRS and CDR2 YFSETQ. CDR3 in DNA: TGCGCCAGCAGCTACGGACAGGGGTGGAACACCGGGGAGCTGTTTTTT. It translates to CASSYGQGWNTGELFF. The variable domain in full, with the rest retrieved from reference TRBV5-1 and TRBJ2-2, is KAGVTQTPRYLIKTRGQQVTLSCSPISGHRSVSWYQQTPGQGLQFLFEYFSETQRNKGNFPGRFSGRQFSNSRSEMNVSTLELGDSALYLCASSYGQGWNTGELFFGEGSRLTVL.

Here the CDR3 reads CASSPGRLWSYTF. In nucleotides, the CDR3 is TGTGCCAGCAGTCCGGGACGACTGTGGAGCTACACCTTC. The chain has TRBV6-5 and TRBJ1-2, with a possible D match to TRBD1 (5 bases). Between the trimmed V and J ends, which lost 5 bases and 9 bases, there was a span of 16 bases. This CDR3 comprises 13 residues. Per the germline V gene, CDR1 is MNHEY and CDR2 is SVGAGI.

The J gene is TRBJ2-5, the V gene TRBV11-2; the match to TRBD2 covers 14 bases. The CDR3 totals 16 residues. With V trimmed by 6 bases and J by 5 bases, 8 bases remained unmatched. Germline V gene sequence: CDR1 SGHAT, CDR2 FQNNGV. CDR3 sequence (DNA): TGTGCCAGCAGGACTAGCGGGAGGGGGTACGTGGAGACCCAGTACTTC. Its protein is CASRTSGRGYVETQYF.

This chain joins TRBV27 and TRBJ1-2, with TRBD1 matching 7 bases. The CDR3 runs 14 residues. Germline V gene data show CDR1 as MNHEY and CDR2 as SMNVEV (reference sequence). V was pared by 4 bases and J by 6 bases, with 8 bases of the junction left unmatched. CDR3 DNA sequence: TGTGCCAGCAGTTCCCCCGTTAGGGGGCATGGCTACACCTTC. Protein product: CASSSPVRGHGYTF.

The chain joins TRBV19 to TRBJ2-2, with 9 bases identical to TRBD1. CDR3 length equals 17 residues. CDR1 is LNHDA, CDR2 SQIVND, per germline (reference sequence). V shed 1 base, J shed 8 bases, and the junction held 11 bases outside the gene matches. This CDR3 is CASSIGLGQGESGELFF. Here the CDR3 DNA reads TGTGCCAGTAGTATAGGGCTGGGACAGGGCGAGTCGGGGGAGCTGTTTTTT.

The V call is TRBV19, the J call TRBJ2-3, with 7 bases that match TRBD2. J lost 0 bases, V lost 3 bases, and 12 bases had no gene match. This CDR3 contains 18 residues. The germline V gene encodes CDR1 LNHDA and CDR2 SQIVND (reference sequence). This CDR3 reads CASSMAGVAPGSTDTQYF. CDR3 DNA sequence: TGTGCCAGTAGTATGGCGGGAGTTGCCCCGGGTAGCACAGATACGCAGTATTTT.

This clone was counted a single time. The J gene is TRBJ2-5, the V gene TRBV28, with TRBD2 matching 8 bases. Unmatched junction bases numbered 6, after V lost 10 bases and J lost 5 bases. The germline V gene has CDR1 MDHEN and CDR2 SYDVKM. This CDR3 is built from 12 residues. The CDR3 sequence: CAISGSTETQYF. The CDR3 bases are TGTGCCATAAGCGGGAGTACGGAGACCCAGTACTTC. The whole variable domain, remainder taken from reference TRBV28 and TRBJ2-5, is DVKVTQSSRYLVKRTGEKVFLECVQDMDHENMFWYRQDPGLGLRLIYFSYDVKMKEKGDIPEGYSVSREKKERFSLILESASTNQTSMYLCAISGSTETQYFGPGTRLLVL.

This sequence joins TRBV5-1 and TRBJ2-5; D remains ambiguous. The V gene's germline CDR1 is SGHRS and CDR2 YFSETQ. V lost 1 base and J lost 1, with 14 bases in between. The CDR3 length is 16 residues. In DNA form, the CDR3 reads TGCGCCAGCAGCTTGACCTCGTTTTCCACCCAAGAGACCCAGTACTTC. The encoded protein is CASSLTSFSTQETQYF.

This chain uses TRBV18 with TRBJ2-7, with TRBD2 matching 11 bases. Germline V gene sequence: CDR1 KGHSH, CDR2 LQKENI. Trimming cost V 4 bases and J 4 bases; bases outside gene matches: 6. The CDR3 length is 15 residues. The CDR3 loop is CASSQTSGSVYEQYF. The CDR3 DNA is TGTGCCAGCTCACAAACTAGCGGGAGTGTTTACGAGCAGTACTTC.

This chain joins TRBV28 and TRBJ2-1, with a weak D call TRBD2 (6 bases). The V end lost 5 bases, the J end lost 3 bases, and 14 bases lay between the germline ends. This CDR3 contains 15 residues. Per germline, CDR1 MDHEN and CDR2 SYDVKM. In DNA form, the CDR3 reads TGTGCCAGCAGTCTTGGCGGGAAGCGCTACAATGAGCAGTTCTTC. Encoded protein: CASSLGGKRYNEQFF.